This TCR beta chain originates from a study of regulatory T cells in long-lasting Graves disease. Time point noted: newly diagnosed GD, antithyroid drugs for less than 3 months. Scientists built the TCR library using RNA that was extracted from PBMCs. The study, taken as a whole, reports: TRBV28 was favored in persistent disease, as were TRBJ1-2 and TRBJ2-5. Persistent Graves' disease cases displayed lower TCR diversity than newly diagnosed ones.

Ten or more counts support this clonotype. Its target is unknown. CDR3 regions were amplified by Arm-PCR using iRepertoire HTBI primers to build TCR beta libraries. One entry per CDR3 protein, called by TCRdb with MiXCR from the multiplex PCR reads. Of around 420,000 distinct CDR3 sequences in the sample, roughly a sixth are singletons; the top ten hold approximately 22%. The CDR3 has 14 amino acids. Germline assignment: CDR1 DFQATT and CDR2 SNEGSKA (reference sequence). V was trimmed by 1 base and J by 3 bases, leaving 10 bases between them. The sample consisted of peripheral blood mononuclear cells (PBMCs), taken at new diagnosis, from a patient treated with antithyroid drugs. The genes are TRBV20-1 and TRBJ2-1; D gene uncertain. This TCR was sampled from a female donor with Graves disease. The CDR3 spells CSARATLSYNEQFF. CDR3 bases: TGCAGTGCTAGAGCCACCCTTAGCTACAATGAGCAGTTCTTC.